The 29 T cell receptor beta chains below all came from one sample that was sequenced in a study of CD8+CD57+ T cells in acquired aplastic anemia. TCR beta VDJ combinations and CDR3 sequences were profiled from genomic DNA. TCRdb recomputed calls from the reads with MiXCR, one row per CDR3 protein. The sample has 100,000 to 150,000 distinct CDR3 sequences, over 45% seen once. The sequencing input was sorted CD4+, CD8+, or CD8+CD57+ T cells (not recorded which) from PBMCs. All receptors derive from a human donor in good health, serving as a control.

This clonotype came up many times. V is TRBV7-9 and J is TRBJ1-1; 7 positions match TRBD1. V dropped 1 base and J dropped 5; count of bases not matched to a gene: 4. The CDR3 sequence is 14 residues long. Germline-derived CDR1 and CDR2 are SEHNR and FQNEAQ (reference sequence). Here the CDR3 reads CASSLGAGGTEAFF. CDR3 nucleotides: TGTGCCAGCAGCTTAGGGGCAGGGGGAACTGAAGCTTTCTTT.

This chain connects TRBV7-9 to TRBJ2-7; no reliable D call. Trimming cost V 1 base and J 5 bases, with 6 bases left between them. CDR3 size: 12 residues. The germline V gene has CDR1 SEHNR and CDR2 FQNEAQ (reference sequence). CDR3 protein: CASSLESDEQYF. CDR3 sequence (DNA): TGTGCCAGCAGCTTAGAATCGGACGAGCAGTACTTC.

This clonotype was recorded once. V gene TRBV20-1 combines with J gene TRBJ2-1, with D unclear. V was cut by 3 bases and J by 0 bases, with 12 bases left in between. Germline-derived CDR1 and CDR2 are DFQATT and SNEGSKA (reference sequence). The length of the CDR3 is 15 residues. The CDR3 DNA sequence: TGCAGTGCTAGTGGCAGTCCGAGCTCCTACAATGAGCAGTTCTTC. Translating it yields CSASGSPSSYNEQFF.

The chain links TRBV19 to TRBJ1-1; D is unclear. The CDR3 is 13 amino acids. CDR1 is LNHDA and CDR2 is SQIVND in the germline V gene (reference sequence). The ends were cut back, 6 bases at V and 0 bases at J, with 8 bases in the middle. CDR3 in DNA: TGTGCCAGTAGCAGCACTATGAACACTGAAGCTTTCTTT. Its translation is CASSSTMNTEAFF. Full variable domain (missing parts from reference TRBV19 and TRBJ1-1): DGGITQSPKYLFRKEGQNVTLSCEQNLNHDAMYWYRQDPGQGLRLIYYSQIVNDFQKGDIAEGYSVSREKKESFPLTVTSAQKNPTAFYLCASSSTMNTEAFFGQGTRLTVV.

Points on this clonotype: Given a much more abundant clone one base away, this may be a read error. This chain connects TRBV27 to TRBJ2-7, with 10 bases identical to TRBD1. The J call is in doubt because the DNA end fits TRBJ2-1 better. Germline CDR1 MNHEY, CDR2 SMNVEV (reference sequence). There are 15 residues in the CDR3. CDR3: CASSLDRGLLYEQFF. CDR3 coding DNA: TGTGCCAGCAGCCTAGACAGGGGGCTTTTATACGAGCAGTTCTTC.

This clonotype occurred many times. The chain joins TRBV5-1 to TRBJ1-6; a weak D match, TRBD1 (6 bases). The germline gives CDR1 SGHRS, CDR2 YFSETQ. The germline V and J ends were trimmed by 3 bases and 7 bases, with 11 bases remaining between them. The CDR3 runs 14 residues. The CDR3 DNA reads TGCGCCAGCAGCTATGAAGGGGGGAATTCACCCCTCCACTTT. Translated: CASSYEGGNSPLHF.

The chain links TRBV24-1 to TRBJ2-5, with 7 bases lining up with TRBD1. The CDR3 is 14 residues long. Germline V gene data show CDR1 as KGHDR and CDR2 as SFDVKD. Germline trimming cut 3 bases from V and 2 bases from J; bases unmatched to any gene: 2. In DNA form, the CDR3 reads TGTGCCACCAGTGATAGGACAGGTCAAGAGACCCAGTACTTC. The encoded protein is CATSDRTGQETQYF.

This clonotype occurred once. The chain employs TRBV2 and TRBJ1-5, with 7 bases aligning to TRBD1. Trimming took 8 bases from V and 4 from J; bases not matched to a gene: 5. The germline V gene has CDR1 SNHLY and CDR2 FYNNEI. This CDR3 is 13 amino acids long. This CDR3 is CASEQGVNQPQHF. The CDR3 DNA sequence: TGTGCCAGCGAGCAGGGGGTTAATCAGCCCCAGCATTTT. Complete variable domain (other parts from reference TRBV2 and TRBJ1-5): EPEVTQTPSHQVTQMGQEVILRCVPISNHLYFYWYRQILGQKVEFLVSFYNNEISEKSEIFDDQFSVERPDGSNFTLKIRSTKLEDSAMYFCASEQGVNQPQHFGDGTRLSIL.

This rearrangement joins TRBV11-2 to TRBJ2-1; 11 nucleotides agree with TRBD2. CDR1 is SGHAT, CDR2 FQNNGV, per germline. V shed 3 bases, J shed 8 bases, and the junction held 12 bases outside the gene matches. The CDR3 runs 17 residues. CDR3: CASSFLAGGWRVDEQFF. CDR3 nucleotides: TGTGCCAGCAGCTTTCTAGCGGGGGGTTGGCGCGTCGATGAGCAGTTCTTC.

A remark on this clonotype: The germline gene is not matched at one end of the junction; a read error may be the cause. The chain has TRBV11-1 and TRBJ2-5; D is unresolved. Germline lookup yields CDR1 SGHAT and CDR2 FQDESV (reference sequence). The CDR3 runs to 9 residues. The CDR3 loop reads CASSETQYF. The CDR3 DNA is TGTGCCAGCAGCGAGACACAGTACTTC. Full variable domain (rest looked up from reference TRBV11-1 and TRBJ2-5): EAEVAQSPRYKITEKSQAVAFWCDPISGHATLYWYRQILGQGPELLVQFQDESVVDDSQLPKDRFSAERLKGVDSTLKIQPAELGDSAMYLCASSETQYFGPGTRLLVL.

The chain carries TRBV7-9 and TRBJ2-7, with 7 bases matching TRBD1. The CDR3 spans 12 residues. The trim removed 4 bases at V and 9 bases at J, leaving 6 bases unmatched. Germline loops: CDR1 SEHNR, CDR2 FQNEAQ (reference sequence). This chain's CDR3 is CASSSNYRGQYV. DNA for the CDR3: TGTGCCAGCAGCTCAAATTACAGGGGGCAGTACGTC.

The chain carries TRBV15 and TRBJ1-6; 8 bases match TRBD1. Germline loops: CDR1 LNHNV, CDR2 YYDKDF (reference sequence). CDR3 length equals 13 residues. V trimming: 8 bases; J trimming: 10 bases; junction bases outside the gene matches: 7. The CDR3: CATQGQGESPLHF. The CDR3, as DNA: TGTGCCACCCAAGGACAGGGTGAATCACCCCTCCACTTT.

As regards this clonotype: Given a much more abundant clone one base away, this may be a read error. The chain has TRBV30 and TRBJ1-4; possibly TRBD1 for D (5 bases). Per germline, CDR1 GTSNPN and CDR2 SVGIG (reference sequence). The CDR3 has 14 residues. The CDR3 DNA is TGTGCCCGTACTACGAGGGGAAGTGTTGAAAAACCGTTTTTT. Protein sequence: CARTTRGSVEKPFF.

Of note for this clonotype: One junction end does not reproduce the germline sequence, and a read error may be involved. The DNA of the CDR3 is TGTGCCAGCAGTACCACCTGGGAGCTGTTTTTT. It translates to CASSTTWELFF. The V call is TRBV10-3, the J call TRBJ2-2; D is unclear. From germline, CDR1 is ENHRY and CDR2 SYGVKD. This CDR3 spans 11 amino acids.

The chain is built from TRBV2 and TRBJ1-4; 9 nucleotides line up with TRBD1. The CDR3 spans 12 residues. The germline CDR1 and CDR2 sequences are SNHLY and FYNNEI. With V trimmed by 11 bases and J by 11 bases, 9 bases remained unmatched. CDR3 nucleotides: TGTGCCGGACGAATAGGGACAGGGAAACTGTTTTTT. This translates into CAGRIGTGKLFF.

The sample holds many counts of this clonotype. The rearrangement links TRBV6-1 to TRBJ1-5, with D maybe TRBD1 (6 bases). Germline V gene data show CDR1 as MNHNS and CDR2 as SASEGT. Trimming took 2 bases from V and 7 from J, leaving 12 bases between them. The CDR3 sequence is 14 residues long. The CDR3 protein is CASSEQGPEQPQHF. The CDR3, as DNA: TGTGCCAGCAGTGAACAGGGGCCGGAACAGCCCCAGCATTTT.

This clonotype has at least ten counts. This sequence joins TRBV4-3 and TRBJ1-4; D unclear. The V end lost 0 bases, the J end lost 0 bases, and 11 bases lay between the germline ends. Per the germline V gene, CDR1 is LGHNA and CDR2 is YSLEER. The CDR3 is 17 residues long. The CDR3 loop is CASSQDLLAATNEKLFF. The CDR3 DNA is TGCGCCAGCAGCCAAGATCTTCTAGCTGCAACTAATGAAAAACTGTTTTTT.

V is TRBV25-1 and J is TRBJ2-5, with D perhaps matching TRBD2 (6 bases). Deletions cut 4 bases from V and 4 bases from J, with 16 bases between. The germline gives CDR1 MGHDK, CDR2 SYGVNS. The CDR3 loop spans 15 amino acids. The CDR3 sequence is CASSGPGSAGETQYF. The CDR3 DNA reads TGTGCCAGCAGTGGTCCTGGATCAGCGGGAGAGACCCAGTACTTC.

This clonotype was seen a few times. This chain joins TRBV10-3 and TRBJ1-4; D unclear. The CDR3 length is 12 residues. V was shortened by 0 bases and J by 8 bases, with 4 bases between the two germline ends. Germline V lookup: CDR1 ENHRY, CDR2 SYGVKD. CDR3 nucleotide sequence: TGTGCCATCAGTGAGTCGGACGAAAAACTGTTTTTT. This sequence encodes CAISESDEKLFF.

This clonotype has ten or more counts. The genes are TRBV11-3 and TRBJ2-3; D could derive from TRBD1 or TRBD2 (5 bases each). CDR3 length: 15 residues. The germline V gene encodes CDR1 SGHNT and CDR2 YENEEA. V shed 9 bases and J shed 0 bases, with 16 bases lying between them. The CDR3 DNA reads TGTGCCAGTATCGAGAGGGGTGGGAGCACAGATACGCAGTATTTT. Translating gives CASIERGGSTDTQYF. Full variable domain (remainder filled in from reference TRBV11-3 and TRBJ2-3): EAGVVQSPRYKIIEKKQPVAFWCNPISGHNTLYWYLQNLGQGPELLIRYENEEAVDDSQLPKDRFSAERLKGVDSTLKIQPAELGDSAVYLCASIERGGSTDTQYFGPGTRLTVL.

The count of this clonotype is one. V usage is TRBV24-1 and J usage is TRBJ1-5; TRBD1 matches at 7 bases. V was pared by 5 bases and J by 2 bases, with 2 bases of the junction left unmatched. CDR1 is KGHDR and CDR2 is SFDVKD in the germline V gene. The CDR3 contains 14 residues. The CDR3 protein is CATSAGTGNQPQHF. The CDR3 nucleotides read TGTGCCACCAGTGCGGGGACAGGCAATCAGCCCCAGCATTTT.

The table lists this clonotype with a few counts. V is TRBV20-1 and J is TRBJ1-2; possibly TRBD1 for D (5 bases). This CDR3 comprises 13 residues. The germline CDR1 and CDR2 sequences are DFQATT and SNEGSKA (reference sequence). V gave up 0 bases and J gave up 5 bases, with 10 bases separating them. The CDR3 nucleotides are TGCAGTGCTAGAGAGGCAGGGAATTATGGCTACACCTTC. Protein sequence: CSAREAGNYGYTF.

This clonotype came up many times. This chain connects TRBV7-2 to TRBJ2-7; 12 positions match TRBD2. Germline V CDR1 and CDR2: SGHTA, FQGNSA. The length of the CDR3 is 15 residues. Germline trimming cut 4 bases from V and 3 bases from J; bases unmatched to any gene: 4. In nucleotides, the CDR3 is TGTGCCAGCAGCTCCACTAGCGGGGGGCACTACGAGCAGTACTTC. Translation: CASSSTSGGHYEQYF.

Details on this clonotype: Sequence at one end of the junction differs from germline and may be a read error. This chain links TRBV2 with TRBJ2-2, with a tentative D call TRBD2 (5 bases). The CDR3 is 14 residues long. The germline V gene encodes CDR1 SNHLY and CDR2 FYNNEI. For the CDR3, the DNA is TGTGCCAGCAATTACCCGGCGAACACCGGGGAGCTGTTCTTT. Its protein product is CASNYPANTGELFF. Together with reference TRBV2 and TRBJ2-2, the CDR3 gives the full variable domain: EPEVTQTPSHQVTQMGQEVILRCVPISNHLYFYWYRQILGQKVEFLVSFYNNEISEKSEIFDDQFSVERPDGSNFTLKIRSTKLEDSAMYFCASNYPANTGELFFGEGSRLTVL.

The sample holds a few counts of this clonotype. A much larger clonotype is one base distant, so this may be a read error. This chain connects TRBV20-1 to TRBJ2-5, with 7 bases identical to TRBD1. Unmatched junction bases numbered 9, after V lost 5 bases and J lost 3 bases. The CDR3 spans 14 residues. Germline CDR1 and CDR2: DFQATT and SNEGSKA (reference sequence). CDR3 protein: CSAGDRAKKETQYF. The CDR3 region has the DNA TGCAGTGCTGGCGACAGGGCCAAAAAAGAGACCCAGTACTTC.

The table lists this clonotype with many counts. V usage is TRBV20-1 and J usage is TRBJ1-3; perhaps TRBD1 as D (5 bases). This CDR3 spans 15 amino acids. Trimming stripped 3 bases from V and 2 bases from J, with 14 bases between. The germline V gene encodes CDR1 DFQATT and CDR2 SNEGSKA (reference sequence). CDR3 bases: TGCAGTGCTAGCAGACAGCTCTCGACTGGAAACACCATATATTTT. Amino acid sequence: CSASRQLSTGNTIYF.

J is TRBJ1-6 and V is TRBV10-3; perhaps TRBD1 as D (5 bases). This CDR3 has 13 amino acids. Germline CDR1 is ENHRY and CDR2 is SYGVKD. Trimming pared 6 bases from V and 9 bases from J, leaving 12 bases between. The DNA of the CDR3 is TGTGCCATCAGGGGGGGGGACGGTTCACCCCTCCACTTT. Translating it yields CAIRGGDGSPLHF.

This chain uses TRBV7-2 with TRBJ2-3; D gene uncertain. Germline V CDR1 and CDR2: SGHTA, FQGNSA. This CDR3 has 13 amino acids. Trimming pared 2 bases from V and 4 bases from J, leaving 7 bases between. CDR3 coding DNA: TGTGCCAGCAGCTTACTTTTGCCAGATACGCAGTATTTT. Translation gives CASSLLLPDTQYF.

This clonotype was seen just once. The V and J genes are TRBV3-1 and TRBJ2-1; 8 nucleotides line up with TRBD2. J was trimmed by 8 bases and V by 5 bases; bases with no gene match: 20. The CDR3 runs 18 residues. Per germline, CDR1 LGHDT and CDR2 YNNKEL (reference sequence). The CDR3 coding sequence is TGTGCCAGCAGCTGCCACGGGACTAACGGGGGGGCGGTTTATGAGCAGTTCTTC. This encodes CASSCHGTNGGAVYEQFF.